These 6 T cell receptor beta chains were all obtained from the same sample, sequenced in a study of CD8 T cells in ankylosing spondylitis. Study conclusions and caveats: Characteristic of ankylosing spondylitis blood, it appeared, was a TCR beta motif comprising eight highly homologous variants.

These TCRs are of unknown antigen specificity. TCRdb independently ran MiXCR on the 5' RACE reads; one entry per CDR3 protein. The sample records more than 250,000 distinct CDR3 sequences, 8% being singletons. The sample taken for sequencing was blood, either unsorted or a sorted T cell fraction (not recorded which). The receptors come from a male donor with ankylosing spondylitis.

There are a few counts of this clonotype. The V and J genes are TRBV25-1 and TRBJ1-2; D not resolved. Germline V gene sequence: CDR1 MGHDK, CDR2 SYGVNS. The CDR3 has 16 amino acids. The V end was cut by 4 bases, the J end by 5 bases, with 20 bases between. The CDR3 sequence is CASSGHQGPPLYGYTF. CDR3 nucleotide sequence: TGTGCCAGCAGTGGTCATCAAGGGCCCCCTCTTTATGGCTACACCTTC.

This clonotype occurred many times. CDR3 amino acids: CASSEGPIYNEQFF. For the CDR3, the DNA is TGCGCCAGCAGCGAGGGTCCGATATACAATGAGCAGTTCTTC. V usage is TRBV5-1 and J usage is TRBJ2-1; D might be TRBD2 (5 bases). V was shortened by 4 bases and J by 4 bases, with 12 bases between the two germline ends. The CDR3 totals 14 residues. Looked up from germline, CDR1 is SGHRS and CDR2 is YFSETQ.

This clonotype was observed a few times. The chain combines TRBV20-1 with TRBJ1-5; no firm D call. Trimming cost V 3 bases and J 2 bases, with 17 bases left between them. The germline V gene encodes CDR1 DFQATT and CDR2 SNEGSKA (reference sequence). The CDR3 runs 16 residues. The CDR3 loop is CSASSLGLWGNQPQHF. CDR3 in DNA: TGCAGTGCTAGTAGCTTGGGCCTTTGGGGCAATCAGCCCCAGCATTTT.

This clonotype was counted only a few times. The V call is TRBV3-1, the J call TRBJ2-7; TRBD1 might be the D (5 bases). V lost 4 bases to trimming and J lost 0 bases, with 7 bases between them. Germline V gene lookup returns CDR1 LGHDT and CDR2 YNNKEL (reference sequence). The CDR3 totals 13 residues. The chain's CDR3 is CASSRQPSYEQYF. CDR3 nucleotide sequence: TGTGCCAGCAGCCGACAGCCCTCCTACGAGCAGTACTTC.

This clonotype was observed a handful of times. The chain employs TRBV6-1 and TRBJ1-2; a weak D match, TRBD1 (5 bases). CDR3 length: 14 amino acids. Germline V lookup: CDR1 MNHNS, CDR2 SASEGT. Trimming cost V 7 bases and J 6 bases, with 18 bases left between them. Written as DNA, the CDR3 is TGTGCCAGCAACCCCCAGGGAGGAGGCGATGGCTACACCTTC. Its protein is CASNPQGGGDGYTF.

The sample holds a few counts of this clonotype. The chain couples TRBV20-1 to TRBJ2-7, with TRBD1 identical over 9 bases. This CDR3 has 14 amino acids. Germline V gene data show CDR1 as DFQATT and CDR2 as SNEGSKA (reference sequence). V lost 3 bases to trimming and J lost 4 bases; unmatched junction nucleotides: 7. CDR3 nucleotide sequence: TGCAGTGCTAGTGGTTCGGGACAGGGTTACGAGCAGTACTTC. Residues: CSASGSGQGYEQYF.